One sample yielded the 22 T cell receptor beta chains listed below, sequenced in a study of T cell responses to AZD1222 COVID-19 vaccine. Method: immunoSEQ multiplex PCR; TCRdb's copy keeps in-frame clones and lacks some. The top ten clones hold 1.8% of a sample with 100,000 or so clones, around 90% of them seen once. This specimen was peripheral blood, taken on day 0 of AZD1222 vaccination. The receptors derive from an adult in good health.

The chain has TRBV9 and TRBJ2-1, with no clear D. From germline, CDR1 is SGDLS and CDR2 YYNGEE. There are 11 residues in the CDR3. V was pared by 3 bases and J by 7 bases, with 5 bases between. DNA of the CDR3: TGTGCCAGCAGCGAAGGAAATGAGCAGTTCTTC. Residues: CASSEGNEQFF. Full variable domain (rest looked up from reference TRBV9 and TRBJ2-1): DSGVTQTPKHLITATGQRVTLRCSPRSGDLSVYWYQQSLDQGLQFLIQYYNGEERAKGNILERFSAQQFPDLHSELNLSSLELGDSALYFCASSEGNEQFFGPGTRLTVL.

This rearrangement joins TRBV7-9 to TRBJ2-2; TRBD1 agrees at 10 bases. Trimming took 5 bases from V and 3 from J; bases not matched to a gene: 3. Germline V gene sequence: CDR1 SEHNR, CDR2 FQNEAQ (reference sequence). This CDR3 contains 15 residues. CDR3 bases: TGTGCCAGCAGCCCAGGGACAGGGGACACCGGGGAGCTGTTTTTT. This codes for CASSPGTGDTGELFF.

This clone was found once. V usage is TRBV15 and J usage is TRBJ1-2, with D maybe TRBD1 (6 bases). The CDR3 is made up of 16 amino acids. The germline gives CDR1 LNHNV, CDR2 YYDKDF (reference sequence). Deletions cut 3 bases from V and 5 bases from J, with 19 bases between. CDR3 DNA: TGTGCCACCAGCAGTTTCCAGGGGATTCGGGGATATGGCTACACCTTC. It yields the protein CATSSFQGIRGYGYTF.

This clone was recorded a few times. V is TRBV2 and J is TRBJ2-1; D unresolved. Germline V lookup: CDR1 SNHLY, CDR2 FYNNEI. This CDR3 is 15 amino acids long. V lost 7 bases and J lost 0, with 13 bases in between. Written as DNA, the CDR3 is TGTGCCAGCAAGACACCCATAAGCTCCTACAATGAGCAGTTCTTC. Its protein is CASKTPISSYNEQFF.

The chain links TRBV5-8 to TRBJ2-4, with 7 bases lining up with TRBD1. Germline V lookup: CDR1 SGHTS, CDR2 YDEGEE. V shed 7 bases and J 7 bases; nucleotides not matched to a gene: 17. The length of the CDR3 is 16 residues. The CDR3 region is CASALPYGTDINIQYF. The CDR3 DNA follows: TGTGCCAGCGCCCTACCGTACGGGACAGACATTAACATTCAGTACTTC.

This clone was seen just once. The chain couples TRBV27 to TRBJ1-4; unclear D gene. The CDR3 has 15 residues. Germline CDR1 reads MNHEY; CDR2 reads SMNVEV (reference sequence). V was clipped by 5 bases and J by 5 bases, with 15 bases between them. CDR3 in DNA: TGTGCCAGCAGTCCGACCGAGGGTGAAAATGAAAAACTGTTTTTT. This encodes CASSPTEGENEKLFF.

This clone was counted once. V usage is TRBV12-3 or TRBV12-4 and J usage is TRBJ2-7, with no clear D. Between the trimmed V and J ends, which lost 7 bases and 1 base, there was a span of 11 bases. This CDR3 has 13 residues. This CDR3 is CASMIAGSYEQYF. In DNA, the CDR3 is TGTGCCAGCATGATAGCCGGGTCCTACGAGCAGTACTTC.

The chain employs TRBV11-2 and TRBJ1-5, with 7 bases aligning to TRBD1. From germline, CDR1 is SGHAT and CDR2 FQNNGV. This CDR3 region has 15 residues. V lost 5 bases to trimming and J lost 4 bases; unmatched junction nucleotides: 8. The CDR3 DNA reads TGTGCCAGCAGCGAGACAGGGACCCGAAATCAGCCCCAGCATTTT. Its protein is CASSETGTRNQPQHF.

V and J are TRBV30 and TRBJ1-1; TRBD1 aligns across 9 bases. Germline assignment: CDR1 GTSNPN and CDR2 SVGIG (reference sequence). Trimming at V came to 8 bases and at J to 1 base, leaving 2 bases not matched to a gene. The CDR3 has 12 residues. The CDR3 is CAMDRGNTEAFF. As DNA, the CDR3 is TGTGCCATGGACAGGGGGAACACTGAAGCTTTCTTT.

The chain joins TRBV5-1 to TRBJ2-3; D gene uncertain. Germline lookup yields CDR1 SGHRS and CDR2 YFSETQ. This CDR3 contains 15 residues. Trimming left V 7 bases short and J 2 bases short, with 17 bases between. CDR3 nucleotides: TGCGCCAGCGGGCCCCGTGGGTCCTACACAGATACGCAGTATTTT. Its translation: CASGPRGSYTDTQYF.

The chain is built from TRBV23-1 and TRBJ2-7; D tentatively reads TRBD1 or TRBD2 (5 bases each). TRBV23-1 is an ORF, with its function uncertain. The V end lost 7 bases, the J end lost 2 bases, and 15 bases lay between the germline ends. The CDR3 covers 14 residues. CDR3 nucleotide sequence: TGCGCCAGCACCCCGAGGGGCAAAGCCTACGAGCAGTACTTC. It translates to CASTPRGKAYEQYF.

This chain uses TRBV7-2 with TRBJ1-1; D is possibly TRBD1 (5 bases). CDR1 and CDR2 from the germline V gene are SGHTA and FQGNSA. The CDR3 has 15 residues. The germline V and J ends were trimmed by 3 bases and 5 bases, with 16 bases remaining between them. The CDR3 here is CASSLGTVPGTEAFF. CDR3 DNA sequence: TGTGCCAGCAGCTTGGGGACCGTCCCGGGGACTGAAGCTTTCTTT. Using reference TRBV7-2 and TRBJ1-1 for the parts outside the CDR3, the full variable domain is GAGVSQSPSNKVTEKGKDVELRCDPISGHTALYWYRQSLGQGLEFLIYFQGNSAPDKSGLPSDRFSAERTGGSVSTLTIQRTQQEDSAVYLCASSLGTVPGTEAFFGQGTRLTVV.

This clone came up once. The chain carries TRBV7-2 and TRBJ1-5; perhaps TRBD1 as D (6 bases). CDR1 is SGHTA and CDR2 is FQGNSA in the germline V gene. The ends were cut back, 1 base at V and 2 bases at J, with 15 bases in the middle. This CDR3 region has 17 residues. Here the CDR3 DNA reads TGTGCCAGCAGCTTAGAAGGGGGGGCTTTTGGCAATCAGCCCCAGCATTTT. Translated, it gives CASSLEGGAFGNQPQHF.

In nucleotides, the CDR3 is TGTGCCAGCAGTTTAATCAGGGGGATTGAGACCCAGTACTTC. Amino acid sequence: CASSLIRGIETQYF. This chain uses TRBV27 with TRBJ2-5; 7 nucleotides match TRBD1. Germline loops: CDR1 MNHEY, CDR2 SMNVEV (reference sequence). CDR3 length equals 14 residues. The V gene end was trimmed by 2 bases and the J gene end by 5 bases; junction bases not matched to a gene: 5.

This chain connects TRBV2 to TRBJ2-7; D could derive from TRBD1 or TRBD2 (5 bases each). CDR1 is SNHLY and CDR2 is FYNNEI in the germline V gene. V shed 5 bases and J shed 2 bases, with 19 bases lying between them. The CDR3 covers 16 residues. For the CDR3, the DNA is TGTGCCAGCAGTAAAATCCGGGACCCAGGCGCCTACGAGCAGTACTTC. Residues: CASSKIRDPGAYEQYF. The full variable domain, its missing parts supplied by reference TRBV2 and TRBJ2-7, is EPEVTQTPSHQVTQMGQEVILRCVPISNHLYFYWYRQILGQKVEFLVSFYNNEISEKSEIFDDQFSVERPDGSNFTLKIRSTKLEDSAMYFCASSKIRDPGAYEQYFGPGTRLTVT.

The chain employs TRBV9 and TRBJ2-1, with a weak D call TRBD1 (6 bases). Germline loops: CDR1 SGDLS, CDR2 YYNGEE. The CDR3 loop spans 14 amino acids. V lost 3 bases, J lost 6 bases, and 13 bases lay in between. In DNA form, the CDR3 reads TGTGCCAGCAGCGAGGCCCTGGGGGCCAATGAGCAGTTCTTC. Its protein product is CASSEALGANEQFF. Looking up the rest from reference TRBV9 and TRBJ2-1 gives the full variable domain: DSGVTQTPKHLITATGQRVTLRCSPRSGDLSVYWYQQSLDQGLQFLIQYYNGEERAKGNILERFSAQQFPDLHSELNLSSLELGDSALYFCASSEALGANEQFFGPGTRLTVL.

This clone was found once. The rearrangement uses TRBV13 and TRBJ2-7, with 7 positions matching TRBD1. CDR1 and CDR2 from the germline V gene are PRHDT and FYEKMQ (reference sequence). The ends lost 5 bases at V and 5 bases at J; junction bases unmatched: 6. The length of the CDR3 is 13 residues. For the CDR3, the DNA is TGTGCCAGCAGCCGTAGACAGGGCAACGAGCAGTACTTC. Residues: CASSRRQGNEQYF.

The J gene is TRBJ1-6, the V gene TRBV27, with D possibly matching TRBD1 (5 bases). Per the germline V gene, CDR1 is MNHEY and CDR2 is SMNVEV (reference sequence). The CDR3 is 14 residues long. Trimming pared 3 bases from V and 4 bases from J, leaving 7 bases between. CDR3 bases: TGTGCCAGCAGTTTCGGGGGGTATAATTCACCCCTCCACTTT. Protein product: CASSFGGYNSPLHF.

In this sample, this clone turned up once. This CDR3 is CATSDGAISYEQYF. DNA for the CDR3: TGTGCCACCAGTGATGGGGCGATCTCCTACGAGCAGTACTTC. This chain connects TRBV24-1 to TRBJ2-7; D may be TRBD1 (5 bases). Germline V gene sequence: CDR1 KGHDR, CDR2 SFDVKD. The CDR3 extends over 14 amino acids. V was pared by 3 bases and J by 0 bases, with 8 bases between.

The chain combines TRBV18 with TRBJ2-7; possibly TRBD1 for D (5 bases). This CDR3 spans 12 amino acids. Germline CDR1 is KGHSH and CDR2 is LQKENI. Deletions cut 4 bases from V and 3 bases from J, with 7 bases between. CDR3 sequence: CASSQQDYEQYF. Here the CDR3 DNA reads TGTGCCAGCTCACAACAGGACTACGAGCAGTACTTC. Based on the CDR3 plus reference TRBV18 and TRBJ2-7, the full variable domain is NAGVMQNPRHLVRRRGQEARLRCSPMKGHSHVYWYRQLPEEGLKFMVYLQKENIIDESGMPKERFSAEFPKEGPSILRIQQVVRGDSAAYFCASSQQDYEQYFGPGTRLTVT.

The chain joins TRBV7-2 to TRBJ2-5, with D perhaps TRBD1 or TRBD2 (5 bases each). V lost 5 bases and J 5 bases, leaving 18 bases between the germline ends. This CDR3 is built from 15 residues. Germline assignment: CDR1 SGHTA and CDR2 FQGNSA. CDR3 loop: CASSRLRGLGETQYF. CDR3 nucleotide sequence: TGTGCCAGCAGCCGTCTCCGGGGCTTGGGGGAGACCCAGTACTTC.

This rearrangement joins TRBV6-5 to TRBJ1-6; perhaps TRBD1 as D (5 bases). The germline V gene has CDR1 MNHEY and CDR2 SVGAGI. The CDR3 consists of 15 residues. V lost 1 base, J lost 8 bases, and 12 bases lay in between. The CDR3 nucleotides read TGTGCCAGCAGTTACTTGGGACTCCGAGATTCACCCCTCCACTTT. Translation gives CASSYLGLRDSPLHF.